This passage covers 11 T cell receptor beta chains from one sample sequenced in a study of blood T cell repertoires in COVID-19. This table comes from immunoSEQ multiplex PCR, and its TCRdb copy is limited to in-frame clones, with some not included. Of hundreds of thousands of clones listed, approximately 90% are singletons. Sequenced sample: peripheral blood. Receptor source: a man aged 55 to 69 with COVID-19, enrolled during active disease.

This clone was recorded only once. The chain combines TRBV6-1 with TRBJ2-4, with 8 bases matching TRBD1. This CDR3 is 15 amino acids long. Germline lookup yields CDR1 MNHNS and CDR2 SASEGT. J was trimmed by 1 base and V by 1 base; bases with no gene match: 0. The CDR3 DNA follows: TGTGCCAGCAGTGAAGGGACAGGGGCCAAAAACATTCAGTACTTC. Its translation is CASSEGTGAKNIQYF.

This chain uses TRBV19 with TRBJ1-1; D unresolved. CDR3 size: 12 residues. With 5 bases removed from V and 5 bases from J, the gap between germline ends came to 9 bases. Germline loops: CDR1 LNHDA, CDR2 SQIVND (reference sequence). The CDR3 reads CASSYSRTEAFF. The CDR3 DNA reads TGTGCCAGTAGTTACAGTAGGACTGAAGCTTTCTTT.

The chain carries TRBV19 and TRBJ1-5, with a tentative D call TRBD1 (6 bases). Germline CDR1 reads LNHDA; CDR2 reads SQIVND (reference sequence). Trimming took 3 bases from V and 5 from J, leaving 17 bases between them. The CDR3 covers 16 residues. CDR3: CASSIGGGAGYQPQHF. The CDR3 DNA sequence: TGTGCCAGTAGTATTGGCGGGGGGGCAGGTTATCAGCCCCAGCATTTT. The full variable domain, rest sourced from reference TRBV19 and TRBJ1-5, is DGGITQSPKYLFRKEGQNVTLSCEQNLNHDAMYWYRQDPGQGLRLIYYSQIVNDFQKGDIAEGYSVSREKKESFPLTVTSAQKNPTAFYLCASSIGGGAGYQPQHFGDGTRLSIL.

This rearrangement joins TRBV2 to TRBJ2-3, with a tentative D call TRBD2 (5 bases). The CDR3 is 14 amino acids. The germline V gene has CDR1 SNHLY and CDR2 FYNNEI. Between the trimmed V and J ends, which lost 7 bases and 2 bases, there was a span of 13 bases. CDR3 region: CASTLSGNTDTQYF. The DNA of the CDR3 is TGTGCCAGCACCTTATCGGGGAACACAGATACGCAGTATTTT.

This rearrangement joins TRBV13 to TRBJ2-2, with 10 bases lining up with TRBD1. CDR3 size: 14 residues. CDR1 PRHDT and CDR2 FYEKMQ come from the germline V gene (reference sequence). The V and J ends lost 4 bases and 6 bases, in that order; junction bases with no gene match: 2. CDR3 loop: CASSYGQGAGELFF. The CDR3 DNA follows: TGTGCCAGCAGCTACGGACAGGGGGCCGGGGAGCTGTTTTTT.

The count of this clone is one. The rearrangement joins TRBV4-1 to TRBJ1-1; D not certain. V lost 0 bases and J lost 1, with 6 bases in between. Germline CDR1 MGHRA, CDR2 YSYEKL. This CDR3 is built from 14 residues. This CDR3 reads CASSQDNWNTEAFF. CDR3 coding DNA: TGCGCCAGCAGCCAAGATAACTGGAACACTGAAGCTTTCTTT.

This clone was observed once. The rearrangement joins TRBV5-1 to TRBJ2-7; TRBD1 aligns across 8 bases. The CDR3 extends over 15 amino acids. Germline loops: CDR1 SGHRS, CDR2 YFSETQ. Trimming took 5 bases from V and 2 from J; bases not matched to a gene: 9. CDR3: CASRSLTGGTYEQYF. CDR3 in DNA: TGCGCCAGCAGGTCCCTTACAGGGGGAACCTACGAGCAGTACTTC.

CDR3 sequence: CASSLEASGGNEQFF. The CDR3 DNA reads TGTGCCAGCAGCTTAGAAGCTAGCGGGGGGAATGAGCAGTTCTTC. The rearrangement uses TRBV11-3 and TRBJ2-1, with 11 nucleotides matching TRBD2. Per the germline V gene, CDR1 is SGHNT and CDR2 is YENEEA. The CDR3 extends over 15 amino acids. J was trimmed by 7 bases and V by 0 bases; bases with no gene match: 2. Full variable domain (remainder filled in from reference TRBV11-3 and TRBJ2-1): EAGVVQSPRYKIIEKKQPVAFWCNPISGHNTLYWYLQNLGQGPELLIRYENEEAVDDSQLPKDRFSAERLKGVDSTLKIQPAELGDSAVYLCASSLEASGGNEQFFGPGTRLTVL.

This chain links TRBV28 with TRBJ1-2; 8 positions agree with TRBD1. CDR3 size: 14 residues. Germline CDR1 is MDHEN and CDR2 is SYDVKM. With 8 bases clipped from V and 4 bases from J, the junction kept 9 bases outside the gene matches. The CDR3: CASRPGTGGYGYTF. CDR3 nucleotides: TGTGCCAGCCGACCGGGAACAGGGGGCTATGGCTACACCTTC.

This chain uses TRBV6-2 or TRBV6-3 with TRBJ1-4; D is unresolved. The germline V gene encodes CDR1 MNHEY and CDR2 SVGEGT. The CDR3 totals 12 residues. Deletions cut 2 bases from V and 12 bases from J, with 10 bases between. The CDR3 DNA reads as TGTGCCAGCAGTTACCCGGCGGTGGAACTGTTTTTT. Protein product: CASSYPAVELFF.

V is TRBV2 and J is TRBJ1-5; no definite D call. The CDR3 length is 14 residues. CDR1 is SNHLY and CDR2 is FYNNEI in the germline V gene. V lost 6 bases and J lost 1, with 10 bases in between. The CDR3 nucleotides read TGTGCCAGCAGCCCCGGGGAAAGCAATCAGCCCCAGCATTTT. Its protein is CASSPGESNQPQHF.